This T cell receptor beta chain derives from a study of post-analysis software for immune sequencing data. This clonotype was seen only a few times. As yet, its antigen is unknown. Germline and junction disagree at one end, which may indicate a read error. This CDR3 comprises 13 residues. Germline loops: CDR1 SGHTA, CDR2 FQGNSA. Unique molecular identifiers tagged the TCR beta cDNA libraries. Some 500,000 cDNA molecules were obtained from roughly 1.1 to 9.2 million T cells. TCRdb used MiXCR to reprocess the PCR reads, holding one entry per CDR3 protein. Among 650,000 to 850,000 distinct CDR3 sequences listed, approximately 53% were seen once. Findings of the study overall: Same-batch samples co-clustered strongly by F measure. Relative to controls, patients had a few TRBV segments at higher frequency, with TRBV5-6, TRBV5-1 and TRBV20-1 among these.

The chain joins TRBV7-2 to TRBJ1-4; 7 positions agree with TRBD1. The sample was blood. This clonotype originated in a girl between 5 and 17 years old with multiple sclerosis. The CDR3 region has the DNA TGTGCCAGCGGCAGGGGGGCTAATGAGAAACTGTTTTTT. Translating it yields CASGRGANEKLFF.